A single sample is the source of the 21 T cell receptor beta chains below, sequenced in a study of tumor and adjacent non-tumor tissue in lung cancer. The template was RNA from unsorted bulk tissue. Three rounds of nested PCR, following a modified ARM-PCR protocol, produced the TCRbeta library. TCRdb re-called the multiplex PCR reads through MiXCR, storing one row per CDR3 protein. The sample carries approximately 86,000 distinct CDR3 sequences, about two thirds recorded once. Sequencing used lung tumor tissue. These receptors were taken from a woman in her 40s with non-small cell lung cancer.

This clonotype has a count of ten or more. The chain recombines TRBV30 with TRBJ1-2; TRBD1 is a possible D gene (6 bases). The germline CDR1 and CDR2 sequences are GTSNPN and SVGIG (reference sequence). There are 15 residues in the CDR3. The V and J ends lost 1 base and 5 bases respectively, with 17 bases between them. CDR3 coding DNA: TGTGCCTGGAGTGCCCGACAGGCGGGGCCTTATGGCTACACCTTC. Translating gives CAWSARQAGPYGYTF.

This clonotype was picked up one time. Compared with germline, one end of the junction differs, possibly owing to a read error. The chain joins TRBV11-3 to TRBJ1-1; D is unresolved. This CDR3 is built from 13 residues. Germline V gene sequence: CDR1 SGHNT, CDR2 YENEEA. In DNA form, the CDR3 reads TGTGCCAGCACCCGGATGGCTAACACTGAAGCCTTCTTT. Encoded protein: CASTRMANTEAFF.

Regarding this clonotype: Because the CDR3 is missing its conserved closing phenylalanine or tryptophan, this is likely a read error. The CDR3 nucleotides read TGCGCCAGCAGCCAAGATGGGTGGACGTCCGGCGAGCAGTACATC. Translated: CASSQDGWTSGEQYI. V is TRBV4-1 and J is TRBJ2-7; D is ambiguous. Germline V CDR1 and CDR2: MGHRA, YSYEKL. V lost 0 bases and J 6 bases, leaving 15 bases between the germline ends. This CDR3 is built from 15 residues.

Comment on this clonotype: A read error may account for a junction end that differs from germline. The chain carries TRBV11-2 and TRBJ2-1, with 8 nucleotides matching TRBD1. Germline V gene lookup returns CDR1 SGHAT and CDR2 FQNNGV. The CDR3 is 15 amino acids. CDR3 nucleotides: TGTGCCAGCAGTTTAGGTTGGACAGGGTACAATGAACAGTTCTTC. Translated, it gives CASSLGWTGYNEQFF.

The chain couples TRBV14 to TRBJ2-1; the D gene could be TRBD1 or TRBD2 (6 bases each). Per the germline V gene, CDR1 is SGHDN and CDR2 is FVKESK. This CDR3 has 18 amino acids. V dropped 10 bases and J dropped 0 bases, with 25 bases sitting between them. In DNA, the CDR3 is TGTGCCAACGGCCAGGGAGGACGGAGGGGGAGCTCCTACAATGAGCAGTTCTTC. Translation: CANGQGGRRGSSYNEQFF.

The chain joins TRBV6-1 to TRBJ1-2; D is ambiguous. CDR1 is MNHNS and CDR2 is SASEGT in the germline V gene. V was cut by 9 bases and J by 6 bases, with 20 bases left in between. This CDR3 comprises 14 residues. CDR3 DNA sequence: TGTGCCAGTAGCCCTACTCGCGGGCCCCATGGCTACACCTTC. Its translation: CASSPTRGPHGYTF.

Written as DNA, the CDR3 is TGTGCCAGCACTCTAGCGGGGGCCAGTTCCTACAATGAGCAGTTCTTC. Translation gives CASTLAGASSYNEQFF. The J gene is TRBJ2-1, the V gene TRBV5-4; 10 bases are shared with TRBD2. Germline V CDR1 and CDR2: SGHNT, YYREEE (reference sequence). V shed 6 bases and J 1 base; nucleotides not matched to a gene: 7. The CDR3 consists of 16 residues.

The table lists this clonotype with many counts. J is TRBJ2-7 and V is TRBV6-1, with D unclear. The germline V and J ends were trimmed by 1 base and 7 bases, with 20 bases remaining between them. This CDR3 is built from 16 residues. CDR1 and CDR2 (germline): MNHNS, SASEGT. The CDR3, as DNA: TGTGCCAGCAGTGAAGAGTCCTTCGGGCCCTTAGGAGAGCAGTACTTC. It specifies CASSEESFGPLGEQYF.

The CDR3 here is CASSSAGGRGINMQYF. CDR3 nucleotide sequence: TGTGCCAGCAGCTCGGCGGGGGGCCGGGGCATAAATATGCAGTATTTT. The chain carries TRBV5-4 and TRBJ2-3; 8 positions agree with TRBD2. The germline gives CDR1 SGHNT, CDR2 YYREEE (reference sequence). The CDR3 is 16 residues long. Trimming removed 3 bases from V and 11 bases from J; junction bases left unmatched: 17.

About this clonotype: It is likely a read error, because the conserved phenylalanine at the end of the CDR3 is missing. The gene calls are TRBV11-3 and TRBJ2-1; 8 bases agree with TRBD2. The length of the CDR3 is 16 residues. The germline V gene has CDR1 SGHNT and CDR2 YENEEA. The CDR3 coding sequence is TGTGCCAACAGCTTAGATCTGGGACTAGGTTACAATGAGCAGTTCTTA. This codes for CANSLDLGLGYNEQFL.

A few counts support this clonotype. A much bigger clone sits one base away, suggesting this may be a read error. This chain joins TRBV20-1 and TRBJ2-5; a possible D gene is TRBD1 (7 bases). Germline V gives CDR1 DFQATT, CDR2 SNEGSKA (reference sequence). This CDR3 region has 11 residues. CDR3 loop: CSAQGGGAPRF. In DNA form, the CDR3 reads TGCAGTGCTCAGGGGGGCGGGGCCCCACGCTTC.

The chain uses TRBV4-2 and TRBJ2-3; perhaps TRBD1 as D (6 bases). The CDR3 is made up of 16 amino acids. Looked up from germline, CDR1 is LGHNA and CDR2 is YNFKEQ. The ends were cut back, 0 bases at V and 1 base at J, with 11 bases in the middle. As DNA, the CDR3 is TGTGCCAGCAGCCAAGAACATGAGGGGGGCACAGATACGCAGTATTTT. Its protein is CASSQEHEGGTDTQYF.

Worth noting for this clonotype: One end of the junction fails to match germline, which may point to a read error. V and J are TRBV29-1 and TRBJ1-1; no firm D call. This CDR3 region has 12 residues. The germline CDR1 and CDR2 sequences are SQVTM and ANQGSEA. Written as DNA, the CDR3 is TGCAGTGGCAGGATAGGTCGAACTGAAGATTTCTTT. Encoded protein: CSGRIGRTEDFF.

This clonotype has a count of ten or more. The genes are TRBV28 and TRBJ1-4, with a weak D call TRBD1 (5 bases). In germline, CDR1 is MDHEN, CDR2 SYDVKM. The CDR3 is made up of 13 amino acids. V was cut by 5 bases and J by 4 bases, with 8 bases left in between. CDR3 bases: TGTGCCAGCAGTGAGGGGTTTAATGAAAAACTGTTTTTT. Translation: CASSEGFNEKLFF.

This chain links TRBV11-2 with TRBJ2-1; D is perhaps TRBD1 or TRBD2 (6 bases each). CDR1 SGHAT and CDR2 FQNNGV come from the germline V gene. The CDR3 runs to 18 residues. The V end lost 6 bases, the J end lost 10 bases, and 31 bases lay between the germline ends. The CDR3 reads CASSSRIVTSRGLMEQFF. The DNA for the CDR3 is TGTGCCAGCAGTTCGCGCATCGTAACTAGCAGGGGACTTATGGAGCAGTTCTTC.

About this clonotype itself: It may be a read error: a sequence one base away is much more abundant. The chain couples TRBV20-1 to TRBJ2-7; D could derive from TRBD1 or TRBD2 (6 bases each). Germline-derived CDR1 and CDR2 are DFQATT and SNEGSKA (reference sequence). This CDR3 region has 14 residues. The V end was cut by 8 bases, the J end by 5 bases, with 22 bases between. This chain's CDR3 is CSTVVRRGSNEQYF. In nucleotides, the CDR3 is TGCAGTACTGTGGTGCGGAGGGGGTCCAACGAGCAGTACTTC.

The chain carries TRBV7-3 and TRBJ2-3, with 13 bases matching TRBD2. From germline, CDR1 is SGHTA and CDR2 FQGTGA. With V trimmed by 8 bases and J by 4 bases, 9 bases remained unmatched. The CDR3 extends over 16 amino acids. This chain's CDR3 is CASRLSLAGGADTQYF. The CDR3 DNA follows: TGTGCCAGCCGCCTATCACTAGCGGGGGGGGCAGATACGCAGTATTTT.

Many counts were recorded for this clonotype. V gene TRBV20-1 combines with J gene TRBJ1-5; 7 nucleotides align to TRBD1. CDR1 is DFQATT and CDR2 is SNEGSKA in the germline V gene (reference sequence). The J segment lost 4 bases and the V segment lost 6 bases, leaving 12 bases of the junction unmatched. The CDR3 runs 15 residues. The chain's CDR3 is CSASPPRGGNQPQHF. CDR3 DNA sequence: TGCAGTGCCTCTCCCCCCAGGGGGGGGAATCAGCCCCAGCATTTT.

CDR3 nucleotide sequence: TGCAATGCCGATACAAGGGACATAGTTACCTACGAGCAGTACTTC. Amino acid sequence: CNADTRDIVTYEQYF. The chain joins TRBV20-1 to TRBJ2-7; perhaps TRBD1 as D (6 bases). Germline CDR1 DFQATT, CDR2 SNEGSKA (reference sequence). CDR3 length: 15 amino acids.

For this clonotype: One end of the junction varies from germline; a read error may be responsible. V and J are TRBV29-1 and TRBJ2-1, with D perhaps matching TRBD1 (6 bases). The CDR3 is made up of 14 amino acids. In germline, CDR1 is SQVTM, CDR2 ANQGSEA. For the CDR3, the DNA is TGCATCGTTGCCGCTGGACAGATCTACAATAGGCAGTTCTTC. Residues: CIVAAGQIYNRQFF.

A remark on this clonotype: No conserved phenylalanine or tryptophan ends this CDR3, so it is likely a read error. The chain combines TRBV4-1 with TRBJ1-2; 8 bases align to TRBD1. This CDR3 contains 19 residues. Germline CDR1 and CDR2: MGHRA and YSYEKL. CDR3 residues: CANSQGGRIGPGGVYGYTL. The CDR3 DNA reads TGCGCCAACAGCCAAGGGGGAAGAATAGGCCCAGGGGGCGTCTATGGCTACACCCTC.